This is a list of T cell receptor beta chains from one sample in a study of response to subunit inactivated influenza vaccine. TCRdb reanalysed the RT-PCR reads using MiXCR and keeps one entry per CDR3 protein. The profile shows under 850,000 distinct CDR3 sequences, less than 20% of them singletons. Here the sequenced sample was PBMCs from blood, taken approximately 5 days after vaccination. The receptors come from a middle-aged man who received an inactivated influenza vaccine. The CDR3 runs from the conserved cysteine through the conserved F or W. A D gene is named only where the DNA matches it firmly. A row's size may be missing; if present it is once, few, many or a size class.

clone_size: .; d_call: .; j_call: TRBJ2-3; v_call: TRBV19; cdr3_aa: CASSPVFVPGPLSDTQYF; cdr3_nt: TGTGCCAGTAGCCCCGTCTTTGTACCGGGACCCCTCTCAGATACGCAGTATTTT
clone_size: .; d_call: TRBD1; j_call: TRBJ1-4; v_call: TRBV15; cdr3_aa: CATSRNRGRLEKLFF; cdr3_nt: TGTGCCACCAGCAGAAACAGGGGTAGACTAGAAAAACTGTTTTTT
clone_size: few; d_call: TRBD2; j_call: TRBJ2-1; v_call: TRBV25-1; cdr3_aa: CASSDYGTSVGNEQFF; cdr3_nt: TGTGCCAGCAGTGATTACGGGACTAGCGTAGGAAATGAGCAGTTCTTC
clone_size: .; d_call: TRBD2; j_call: TRBJ2-3; v_call: TRBV7-9; cdr3_aa: CASSGRYSGRYTDTQYF; cdr3_nt: TGTGCCAGCAGCGGACGTTATAGCGGGAGGTACACAGATACGCAGTATTTT
clone_size: few; d_call: .; j_call: TRBJ2-2; v_call: TRBV4-1; cdr3_aa: CASSQEMGELFF; cdr3_nt: TGCGCCAGCAGCCAAGAGATGGGGGAGCTGTTTTTT
clone_size: few; d_call: .; j_call: TRBJ2-7; v_call: TRBV6-6; cdr3_aa: CASRLDGSYEQYF; cdr3_nt: TGTGCCAGCAGACTGGACGGCTCCTACGAGCAGTACTTC
clone_size: many; d_call: TRBD2; j_call: TRBJ2-3; v_call: TRBV20-1; cdr3_aa: CSARVSSGRAVDTQYF; cdr3_nt: TGCAGTGCTAGAGTGTCCAGCGGGAGGGCCGTAGATACGCAGTATTTT
clone_size: few; d_call: .; j_call: TRBJ2-7; v_call: TRBV15; cdr3_aa: CATRLASKYEQYF; cdr3_nt: TGTGCCACCAGGCTAGCGTCGAAGTACGAGCAGTACTTC
clone_size: many; d_call: .; j_call: TRBJ2-7; v_call: TRBV27; cdr3_aa: CASSLSDEQYF; cdr3_nt: TGTGCCAGCAGTTTGTCCGACGAGCAGTACTTC
clone_size: few; d_call: TRBD1; j_call: TRBJ2-5; v_call: TRBV20-1; cdr3_aa: CSAGPPDRKETQYF; cdr3_nt: TGCAGTGCTGGACCACCGGACAGGAAAGAGACCCAGTACTTC
clone_size: many; d_call: TRBD2; j_call: TRBJ2-3; v_call: TRBV6-5; cdr3_aa: CASSYPTWSGGSTDTQYF; cdr3_nt: TGTGCCAGCAGTTACCCGACGTGGAGCGGGGGAAGCACAGATACGCAGTATTTT
clone_size: .; d_call: .; j_call: TRBJ2-1; v_call: TRBV20-1; cdr3_aa: CSVHDSLDPRISEQFF; cdr3_nt: TGCAGTGTACATGACTCCCTCGACCCCCGCATATCTGAGCAGTTCTTC
clone_size: many; d_call: TRBD1; j_call: TRBJ2-3; v_call: TRBV4-3; cdr3_aa: CASSQRQGGTDTQYF; cdr3_nt: TGCGCCAGCAGCCAAAGACAGGGGGGGACAGATACGCAGTATTTT
clone_size: .; d_call: TRBD1; j_call: TRBJ1-5; v_call: TRBV12-3/TRBV12-4; cdr3_aa: CASSPGQGAWQPQHF; cdr3_nt: TGTGCCAGCAGTCCTGGACAGGGGGCTTGGCAGCCCCAGCATTTT
clone_size: .; d_call: .; j_call: TRBJ2-2; v_call: TRBV7-3; cdr3_aa: CASSLNLRELFF; cdr3_nt: TGTGCCAGCAGCTTAAACCTCCGGGAGCTGTTTTTT
clone_size: .; d_call: TRBD2; j_call: TRBJ2-7; v_call: TRBV10-2; cdr3_aa: CASGTSPYEQYF; cdr3_nt: TGCGCCAGTGGGACTAGTCCCTACGAGCAGTACTTC
clone_size: .; d_call: .; j_call: TRBJ2-2; v_call: TRBV10-3; cdr3_aa: CAISGTANTGELFF; cdr3_nt: TGTGCCATCTCCGGGACGGCGAACACCGGGGAGCTGTTTTTT
clone_size: .; d_call: .; j_call: TRBJ1-5; v_call: TRBV20-1; cdr3_aa: CSSSTARVGQPQHF; cdr3_nt: TGCAGTTCCTCTACCGCCAGGGTAGGACAGCCCCAGCATTTT
clone_size: many; d_call: .; j_call: TRBJ2-1; v_call: TRBV7-9; cdr3_aa: CASSLALTSSYNEQFF; cdr3_nt: TGTGCCAGCAGCTTAGCTTTAACTAGCAGCTACAATGAGCAGTTCTTC
clone_size: few; d_call: .; j_call: TRBJ2-3; v_call: TRBV7-9; cdr3_aa: CASSLTLATDTQYF; cdr3_nt: TGTGCCAGCAGCTTAACCCTCGCCACAGATACGCAGTATTTT
clone_size: .; d_call: .; j_call: TRBJ1-6; v_call: TRBV3-1; cdr3_aa: CASSQELSNSPLHF; cdr3_nt: TGTGCCAGCAGCCAAGAGTTGAGCAATTCACCCCTCCACTTT
clone_size: few; d_call: TRBD1; j_call: TRBJ1-5; v_call: TRBV5-5; cdr3_aa: CASSWGQGRGNQPQHF; cdr3_nt: TGTGCCAGCAGCTGGGGACAGGGACGGGGGAATCAGCCCCAGCATTTT
clone_size: .; d_call: .; j_call: TRBJ2-1; v_call: TRBV20-1; cdr3_aa: CSAFLDRGPQFF; cdr3_nt: TGCAGTGCTTTCCTGGATCGAGGGCCGCAGTTCTTC
clone_size: many; d_call: TRBD2; j_call: TRBJ2-3; v_call: TRBV20-1; cdr3_aa: CSASRDYSRDTQYF; cdr3_nt: TGCAGTGCTAGCCGGGACTACTCACGGGATACGCAGTATTTT